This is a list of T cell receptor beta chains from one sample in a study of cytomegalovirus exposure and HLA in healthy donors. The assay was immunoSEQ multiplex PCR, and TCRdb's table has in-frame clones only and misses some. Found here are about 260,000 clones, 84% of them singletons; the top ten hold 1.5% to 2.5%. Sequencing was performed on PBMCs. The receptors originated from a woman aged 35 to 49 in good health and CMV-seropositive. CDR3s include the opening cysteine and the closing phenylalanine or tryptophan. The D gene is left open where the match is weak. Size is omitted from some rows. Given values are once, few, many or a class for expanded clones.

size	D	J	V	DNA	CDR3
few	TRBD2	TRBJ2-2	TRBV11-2	TGTGCCAGCAGCTTCGGGGCGGGAGGGCCTTCCGGGGAGCTGTTTTTT	CASSFGAGGPSGELFF
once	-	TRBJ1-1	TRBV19	TGTGCCAGTAGATTAAACCGGGAGAACACTGAAGCTTTCTTT	CASRLNRENTEAFF
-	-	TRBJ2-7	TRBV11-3	TGTGCCAGCAGCTTAGCCCGCTCCCTGACAGAGCACGAGCAGTACTTC	CASSLARSLTEHEQYF
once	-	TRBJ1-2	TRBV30	TGTGCCTCGTACGTACGGTTGGTCTACACCTTC	CASYVRLVYTF
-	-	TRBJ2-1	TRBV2	TGTGCCAGCAACCGCGAAGCGATTGGAAACAATGAGCAGTTCTTC	CASNREAIGNNEQFF
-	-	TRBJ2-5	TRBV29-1	TGCAGCGTTGAGGGCCAGGGGAGCAGGGAGACCCAGTACTTC	CSVEGQGSRETQYF
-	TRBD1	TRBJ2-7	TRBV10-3	TGTGCCATCAGTGAGTTGCCGGGACAGGGAGTCGACGAGCAGTACTTC	CAISELPGQGVDEQYF
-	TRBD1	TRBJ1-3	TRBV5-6	TGTGCCAGCAGCCAAGGACAGGGGAAGGCTGGAAACACCATATATTTT	CASSQGQGKAGNTIYF
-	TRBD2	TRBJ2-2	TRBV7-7	TGTGCCAGCAGCGCCGGGGCACTAGCGGGAACCGGGGAGCTGTTTTTT	CASSAGALAGTGELFF
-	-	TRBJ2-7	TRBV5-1	TGCGCCAGCAGCTTGGGGTGGCGGGGAGAATCGTCCTCCTACGAGCAGTACTTC	CASSLGWRGESSSYEQYF
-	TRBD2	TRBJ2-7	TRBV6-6	TGTGCCAGCAGTTTGAGCGGGAGCTACGAGCAGTACTTC	CASSLSGSYEQYF
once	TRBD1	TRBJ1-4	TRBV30	TGTGCCTGGAGTGTGGCAGGGGGCAGGAAAGAAAAACTGTTTTTT	CAWSVAGGRKEKLFF
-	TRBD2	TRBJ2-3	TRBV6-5	TGTGCCAGCAGTTCCGGGAGCGGGACTACGCAGTATTTT	CASSSGSGTTQYF
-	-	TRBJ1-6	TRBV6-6	TGTGCCAGCAGTTATTTCAGCTCCTATAATTCACCCCTCCACTTT	CASSYFSSYNSPLHF
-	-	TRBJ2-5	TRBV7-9	TGTGCCAGCAGCGGCACCGACAGAGGCGAGACCCAGTACTTC	CASSGTDRGETQYF
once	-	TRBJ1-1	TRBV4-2	TGTGCCAGCAGCCAAGGGGGGGGACAGAACACTGAAGCTTTCTTT	CASSQGGGQNTEAFF
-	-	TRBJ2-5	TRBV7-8	TGTGCCAGCAGTTCCACCTGGGCCCCGCGCCCAGAGACCCAGTACTTC	CASSSTWAPRPETQYF
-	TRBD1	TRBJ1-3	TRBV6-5	TGTGCCAGCAGTTACACAGGGGTTGGAAACACCATATATTTT	CASSYTGVGNTIYF
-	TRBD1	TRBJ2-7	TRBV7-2	TGTGCCAGCAGCTACGGGACAGTTACCTACGAGCAGTACTTC	CASSYGTVTYEQYF
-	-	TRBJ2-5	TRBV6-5	TGTGCCAGCAGCTTTGGAGGAGAGGGCCAAGAGACCCAGTACTTC	CASSFGGEGQETQYF
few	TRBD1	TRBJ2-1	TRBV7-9	TGTGCCAGCAGCAACGGACAGGGAACCTACAATGAGCAGTTCTTC	CASSNGQGTYNEQFF
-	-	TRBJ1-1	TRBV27	TGTGCCAGCAGTTTGGGCCTTCTAAGGGAGAGGAACACTGAAGCTTTCTTT	CASSLGLLRERNTEAFF
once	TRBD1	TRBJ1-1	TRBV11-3	TGTGCCAGCAGCCGCCAGGACAGGGTCAACACTGAAGCTTTCTTT	CASSRQDRVNTEAFF
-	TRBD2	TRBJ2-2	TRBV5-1	TGCGCCAGCACCAGACTAGCGGGAGTCACCGGGGAGCTGTTTTTT	CASTRLAGVTGELFF
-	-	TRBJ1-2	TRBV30	TGTGCCTCCCAAGACAGGTTTTATGGCTACACCTTC	CASQDRFYGYTF
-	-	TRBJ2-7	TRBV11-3	TGTGCCAGCAGTCCCTCTAGCTCCTACGAGCAGTACTTC	CASSPSSSYEQYF
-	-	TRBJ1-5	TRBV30	TGTGCCTGGAGTGCCGGGAATAGCAATCAGCCCCAGCATTTT	CAWSAGNSNQPQHF
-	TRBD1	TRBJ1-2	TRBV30	TGTGCCTGGAGTGTATATGGGACAGGGGGCCCTGGGGGCTATGGCTACACCTTC	CAWSVYGTGGPGGYGYTF
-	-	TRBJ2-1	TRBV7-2	TGTGCCAGCAGCTTAATCGCGGGACCTGTGGGCAATGAGCAGTTCTTC	CASSLIAGPVGNEQFF
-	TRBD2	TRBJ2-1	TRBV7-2	TGTGCCAGCAGCTTAGTGGGGACTATAAATGAGCAGTTCTTC	CASSLVGTINEQFF
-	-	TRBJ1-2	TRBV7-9	TGTGCCAGCAGCGGGAATCAGGGGATATCTAACTATGGCTACACCTTC	CASSGNQGISNYGYTF